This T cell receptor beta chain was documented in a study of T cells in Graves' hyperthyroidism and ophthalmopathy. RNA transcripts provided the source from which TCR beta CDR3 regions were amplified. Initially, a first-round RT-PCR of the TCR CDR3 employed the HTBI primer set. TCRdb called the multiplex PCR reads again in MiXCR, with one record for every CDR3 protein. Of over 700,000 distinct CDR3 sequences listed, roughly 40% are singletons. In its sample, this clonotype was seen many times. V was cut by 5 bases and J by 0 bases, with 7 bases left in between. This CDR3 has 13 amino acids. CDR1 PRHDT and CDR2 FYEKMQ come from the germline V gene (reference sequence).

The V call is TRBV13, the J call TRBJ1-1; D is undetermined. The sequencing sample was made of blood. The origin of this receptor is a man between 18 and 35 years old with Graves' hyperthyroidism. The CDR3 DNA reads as TGTGCCAGCAGCGCGATTATGAACACTGAAGCTTTCTTT. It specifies CASSAIMNTEAFF.